Ten or more counts support the clone carrying this T cell receptor (beta chain). V was pared by 2 bases and J by 8 bases, with 12 bases between. The germline gives CDR1 SGHVS, CDR2 FQNEAQ. The CDR3 totals 14 residues. This entry comes from a study of CD8+CD57+ T cells in acquired aplastic anemia. On the study more broadly: Healthy donor CD4+ samples were sequenced to a depth that averaged approximately 10 million reads.

For CDR3 and TCR beta VDJ profiling, genomic DNA was the template used. TCRdb processed the reads anew with MiXCR; each CDR3 protein has one entry. Among fewer than 200,000 distinct CDR3 sequences listed, about three fifths were seen once. The sequencing input was sorted CD4+, CD8+, or CD8+CD57+ T cells (not recorded which) from PBMCs. The TCR comes from a human donor in good health. J is TRBJ1-4 and V is TRBV7-8; a weak D match, TRBD1 (6 bases). CDR3 bases: TGTGCCAGCAGCTTAACCAGGGGAGGGGAAAAACTGTTTTTT. Its protein is CASSLTRGGEKLFF.